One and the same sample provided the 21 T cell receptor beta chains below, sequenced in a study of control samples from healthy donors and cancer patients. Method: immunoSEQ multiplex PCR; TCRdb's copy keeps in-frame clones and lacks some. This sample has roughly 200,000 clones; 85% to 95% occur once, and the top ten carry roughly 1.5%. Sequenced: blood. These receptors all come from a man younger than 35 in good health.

The CDR3: CASRGRYNEQFF. In nucleotides, the CDR3 is TGTGCCAGCCGGGGGAGGTACAATGAGCAGTTCTTC. V usage is TRBV2 and J usage is TRBJ2-1; possible D gene TRBD2, 6 bases. The CDR3 has 12 amino acids. CDR1 is SNHLY, CDR2 FYNNEI, per germline. Trimming took 8 bases from V and 4 from J, leaving 9 bases between them.

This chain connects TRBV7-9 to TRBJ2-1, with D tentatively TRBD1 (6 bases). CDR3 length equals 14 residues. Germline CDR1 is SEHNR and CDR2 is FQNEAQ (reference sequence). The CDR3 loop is CAQGGETDYNEQFF. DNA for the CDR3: TGTGCACAAGGGGGAGAGACAGACTACAATGAGCAGTTCTTC.

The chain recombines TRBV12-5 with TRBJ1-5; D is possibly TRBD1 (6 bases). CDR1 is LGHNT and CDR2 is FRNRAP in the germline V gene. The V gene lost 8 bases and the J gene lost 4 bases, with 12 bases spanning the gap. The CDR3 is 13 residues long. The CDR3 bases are TGTGCTAGTAGCGGGACACCGAATCAGCCCCAGCATTTT. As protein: CASSGTPNQPQHF.

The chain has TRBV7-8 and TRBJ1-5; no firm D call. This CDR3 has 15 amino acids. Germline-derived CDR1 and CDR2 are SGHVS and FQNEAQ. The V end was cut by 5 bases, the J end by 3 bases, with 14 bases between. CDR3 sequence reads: CASSAGSNYNQPQHF. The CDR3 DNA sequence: TGTGCCAGCAGCGCAGGTTCGAACTACAATCAGCCCCAGCATTTT.

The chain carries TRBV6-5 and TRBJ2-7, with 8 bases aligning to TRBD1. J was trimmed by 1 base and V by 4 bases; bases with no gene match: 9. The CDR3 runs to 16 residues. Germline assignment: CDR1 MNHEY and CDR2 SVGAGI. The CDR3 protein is CASSFQGARGSYEQYF. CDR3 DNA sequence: TGTGCCAGCAGTTTCCAGGGGGCGCGAGGGTCCTACGAGCAGTACTTC.

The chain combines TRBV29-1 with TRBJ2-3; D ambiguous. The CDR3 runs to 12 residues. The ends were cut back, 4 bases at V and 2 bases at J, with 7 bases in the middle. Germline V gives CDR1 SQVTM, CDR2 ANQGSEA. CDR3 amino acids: CSVGSYTDTQYF. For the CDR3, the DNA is TGCAGCGTTGGGTCCTACACAGATACGCAGTATTTT.

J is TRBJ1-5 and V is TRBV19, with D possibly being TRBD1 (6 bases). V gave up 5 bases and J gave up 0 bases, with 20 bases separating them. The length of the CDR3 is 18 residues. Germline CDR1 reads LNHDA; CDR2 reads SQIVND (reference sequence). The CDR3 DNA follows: TGTGCCAGTAGTGTAGTAGCAGGGGATTTACGTAGCAATCAGCCCCAGCATTTT. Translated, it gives CASSVVAGDLRSNQPQHF.

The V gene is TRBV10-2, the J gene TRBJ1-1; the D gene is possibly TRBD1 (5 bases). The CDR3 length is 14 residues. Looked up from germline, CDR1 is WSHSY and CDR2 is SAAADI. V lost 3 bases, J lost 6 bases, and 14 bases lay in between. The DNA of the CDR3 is TGCGCCAGCAGTGACCCCGGGGGAACGGCTGAAGCTTTCTTT. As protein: CASSDPGGTAEAFF.

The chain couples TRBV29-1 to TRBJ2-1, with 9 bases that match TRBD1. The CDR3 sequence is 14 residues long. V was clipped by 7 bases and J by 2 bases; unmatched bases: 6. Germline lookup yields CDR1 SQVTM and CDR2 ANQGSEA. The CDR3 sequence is CSAPRTGAYNEQFF. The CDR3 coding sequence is TGCAGCGCCCCCCGGACAGGGGCCTACAATGAGCAGTTCTTC.

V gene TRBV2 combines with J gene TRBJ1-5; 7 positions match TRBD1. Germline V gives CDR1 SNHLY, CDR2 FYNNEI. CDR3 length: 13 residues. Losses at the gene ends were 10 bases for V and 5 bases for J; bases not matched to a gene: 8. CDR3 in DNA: TGTGCCACCAGGGGACAGACCGATCAGCCCCAGCATTTT. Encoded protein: CATRGQTDQPQHF.

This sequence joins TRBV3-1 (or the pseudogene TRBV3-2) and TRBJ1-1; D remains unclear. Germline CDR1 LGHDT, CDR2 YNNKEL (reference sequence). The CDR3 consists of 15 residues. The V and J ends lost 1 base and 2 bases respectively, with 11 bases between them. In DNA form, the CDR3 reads TGTGCCAGCAGCCAAGTGGCAGATAGAAACACTGAAGCTTTCTTT. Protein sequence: CASSQVADRNTEAFF.

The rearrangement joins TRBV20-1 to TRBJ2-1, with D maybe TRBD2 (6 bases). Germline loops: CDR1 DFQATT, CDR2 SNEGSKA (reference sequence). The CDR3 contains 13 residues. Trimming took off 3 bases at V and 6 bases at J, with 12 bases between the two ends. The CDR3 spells CSASVSTSNEQFF. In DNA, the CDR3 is TGCAGTGCTAGTGTTTCGACTAGCAATGAGCAGTTCTTC.

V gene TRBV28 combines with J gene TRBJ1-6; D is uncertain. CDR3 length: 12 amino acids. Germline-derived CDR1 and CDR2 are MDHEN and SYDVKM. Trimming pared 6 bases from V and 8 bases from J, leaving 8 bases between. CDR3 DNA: TGTGCCAGCAGGGAGTACGATTCACCCCTCCACTTT. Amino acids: CASREYDSPLHF.

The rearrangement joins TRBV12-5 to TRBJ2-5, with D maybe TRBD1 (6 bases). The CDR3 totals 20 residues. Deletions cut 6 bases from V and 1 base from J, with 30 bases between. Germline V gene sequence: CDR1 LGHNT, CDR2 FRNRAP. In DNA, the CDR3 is TGTGCTAGTGGAAGGGACACCAAGACTCCTAAGGGGGTAGGCCAAGAGACCCAGTACTTC. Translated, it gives CASGRDTKTPKGVGQETQYF.

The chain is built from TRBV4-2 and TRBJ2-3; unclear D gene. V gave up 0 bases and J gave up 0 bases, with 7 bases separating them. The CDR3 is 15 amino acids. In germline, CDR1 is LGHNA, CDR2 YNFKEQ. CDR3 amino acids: CASSQDPASTDTQYF. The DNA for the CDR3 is TGTGCCAGCAGCCAAGACCCAGCTAGCACAGATACGCAGTATTTT.

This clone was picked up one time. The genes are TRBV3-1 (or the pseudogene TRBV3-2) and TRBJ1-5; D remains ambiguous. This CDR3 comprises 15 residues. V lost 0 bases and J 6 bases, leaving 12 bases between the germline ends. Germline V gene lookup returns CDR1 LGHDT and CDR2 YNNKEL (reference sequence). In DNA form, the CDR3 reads TGTGCCAGCAGCCAAGATCAGGCGGGTGGTCAGCCCCAGCATTTT. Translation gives CASSQDQAGGQPQHF.

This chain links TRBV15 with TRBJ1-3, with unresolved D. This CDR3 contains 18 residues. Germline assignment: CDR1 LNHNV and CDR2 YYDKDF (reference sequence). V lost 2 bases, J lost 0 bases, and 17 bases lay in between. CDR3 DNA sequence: TGTGCCACCAGCAGATACCAGCTTGATCGGGTCTCTGGAAACACCATATATTTT. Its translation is CATSRYQLDRVSGNTIYF.

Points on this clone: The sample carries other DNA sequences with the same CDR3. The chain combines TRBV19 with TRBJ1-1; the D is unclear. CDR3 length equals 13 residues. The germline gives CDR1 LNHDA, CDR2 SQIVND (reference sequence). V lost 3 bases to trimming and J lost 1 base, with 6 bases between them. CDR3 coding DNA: TGTGCCAGTAGTATGACGGAGAACACTGAAGCTTTCTTT. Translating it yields CASSMTENTEAFF.

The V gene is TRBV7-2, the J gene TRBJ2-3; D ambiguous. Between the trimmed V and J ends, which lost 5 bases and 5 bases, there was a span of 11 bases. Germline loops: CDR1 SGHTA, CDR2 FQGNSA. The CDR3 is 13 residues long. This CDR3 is CASSQPMIDTQYF. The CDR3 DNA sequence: TGTGCCAGCAGCCAACCGATGATAGATACGCAGTATTTT. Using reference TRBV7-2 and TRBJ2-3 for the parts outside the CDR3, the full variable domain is GAGVSQSPSNKVTEKGKDVELRCDPISGHTALYWYRQSLGQGLEFLIYFQGNSAPDKSGLPSDRFSAERTGGSVSTLTIQRTQQEDSAVYLCASSQPMIDTQYFGPGTRLTVL.

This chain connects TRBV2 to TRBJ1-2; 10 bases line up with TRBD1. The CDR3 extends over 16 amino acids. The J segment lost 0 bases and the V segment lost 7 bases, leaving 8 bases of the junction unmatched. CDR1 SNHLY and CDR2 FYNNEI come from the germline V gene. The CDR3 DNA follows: TGTGCCAGCACAAGACAGGGGGCGTCTCCTAACTATGGCTACACCTTC. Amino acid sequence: CASTRQGASPNYGYTF.

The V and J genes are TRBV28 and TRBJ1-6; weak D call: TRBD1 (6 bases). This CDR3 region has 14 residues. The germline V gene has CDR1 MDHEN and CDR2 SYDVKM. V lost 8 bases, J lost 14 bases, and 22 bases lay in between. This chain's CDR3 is CASGTAGGPNTLHF. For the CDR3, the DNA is TGTGCCAGCGGAACCGCGGGGGGGCCCAACACCCTCCACTTT. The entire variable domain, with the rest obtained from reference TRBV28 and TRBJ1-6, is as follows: DVKVTQSSRYLVKRTGEKVFLECVQDMDHENMFWYRQDPGLGLRLIYFSYDVKMKEKGDIPEGYSVSREKKERFSLILESASTNQTSMYLCASGTAGGPNTLHFGNGTRLTVT.